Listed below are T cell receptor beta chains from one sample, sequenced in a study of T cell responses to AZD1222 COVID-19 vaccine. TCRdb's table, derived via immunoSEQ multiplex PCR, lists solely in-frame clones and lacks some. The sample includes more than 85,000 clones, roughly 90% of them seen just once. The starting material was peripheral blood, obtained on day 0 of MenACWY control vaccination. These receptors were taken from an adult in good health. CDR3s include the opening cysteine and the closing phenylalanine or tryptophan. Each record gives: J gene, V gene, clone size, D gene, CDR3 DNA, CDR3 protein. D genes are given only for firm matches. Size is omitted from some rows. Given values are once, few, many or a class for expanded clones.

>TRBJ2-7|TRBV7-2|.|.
TGTGCCAGCAGCTCCAGCTCTCATTACGAGCAGTACTTC
CASSSSSHYEQYF
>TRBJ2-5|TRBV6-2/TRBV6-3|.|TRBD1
TGTGCCAGCAGTTTGACAGGGCCCCAAGAGACCCAGTACTTC
CASSLTGPQETQYF
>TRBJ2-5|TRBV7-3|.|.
TGTGCCAGCAGCTTAAGTTCGGCGTCCCAAGAGACCCAGTACTTC
CASSLSSASQETQYF
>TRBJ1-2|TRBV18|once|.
TGTGCCAGCTCACGATTGGAGGATGGCTACACCTTC
CASSRLEDGYTF
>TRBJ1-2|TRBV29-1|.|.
TGCAGCGTTAACCGACAGGAGGTCTATGGCTACACCTTC
CSVNRQEVYGYTF
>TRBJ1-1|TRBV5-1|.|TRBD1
TGCGCCAGCAGCTTCGGACAGGGGAACACTGAAGCTTTCTTT
CASSFGQGNTEAFF
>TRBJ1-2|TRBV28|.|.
TGTGCCAGCAGTCCTCAGACAGTTTGGGGTGGCTACACCTTC
CASSPQTVWGGYTF
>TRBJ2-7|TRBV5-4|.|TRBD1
TGTGCCAGCAGCCGCCTGACAGGGGTCAACGAGCAGTACTTC
CASSRLTGVNEQYF
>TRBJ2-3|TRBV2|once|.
TGTGCCAGCAGCGGGATCGCAGATATGCAGTATTTT
CASSGIADMQYF
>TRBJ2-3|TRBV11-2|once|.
TGTGCCAGCAGCTTAACCACAGATACGCAGTATTTT
CASSLTTDTQYF
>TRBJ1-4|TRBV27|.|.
TGTGCCAGCAGTTTATCTGGGGGGCGTGATGAAAAACTGTTTTTT
CASSLSGGRDEKLFF